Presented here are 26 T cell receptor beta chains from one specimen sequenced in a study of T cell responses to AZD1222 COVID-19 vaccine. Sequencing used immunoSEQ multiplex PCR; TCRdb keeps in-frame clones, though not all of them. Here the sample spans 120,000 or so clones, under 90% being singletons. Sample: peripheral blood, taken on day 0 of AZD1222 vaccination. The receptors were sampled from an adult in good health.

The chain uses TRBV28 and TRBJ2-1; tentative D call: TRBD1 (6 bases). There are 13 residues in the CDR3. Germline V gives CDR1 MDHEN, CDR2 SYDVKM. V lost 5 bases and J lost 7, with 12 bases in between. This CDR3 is CASSQGTSNEQFF. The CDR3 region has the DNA TGTGCCAGCAGTCAGGGGACCAGTAATGAGCAGTTCTTC.

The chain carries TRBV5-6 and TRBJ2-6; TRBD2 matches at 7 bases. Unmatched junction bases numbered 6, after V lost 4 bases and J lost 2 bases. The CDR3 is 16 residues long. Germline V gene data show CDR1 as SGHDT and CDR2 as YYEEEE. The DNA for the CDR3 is TGTGCCAGCAGCATAAGGGAGGGGACTGGGGCCAACGTCCTGACTTTC. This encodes CASSIREGTGANVLTF.

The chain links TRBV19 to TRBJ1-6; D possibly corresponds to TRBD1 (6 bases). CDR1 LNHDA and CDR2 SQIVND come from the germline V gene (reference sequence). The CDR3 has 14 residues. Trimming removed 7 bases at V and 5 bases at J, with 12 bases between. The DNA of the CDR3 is TGTGCCAGTAAAGAGCAGGGGAATAATTCACCCCTCCACTTT. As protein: CASKEQGNNSPLHF.

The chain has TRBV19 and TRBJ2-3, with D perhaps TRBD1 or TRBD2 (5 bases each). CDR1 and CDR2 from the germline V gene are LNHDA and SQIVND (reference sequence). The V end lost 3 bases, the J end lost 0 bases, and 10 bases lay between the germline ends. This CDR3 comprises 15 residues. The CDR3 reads CASSIGTHSTDTQYF. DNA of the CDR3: TGTGCCAGTAGTATTGGGACCCATAGCACAGATACGCAGTATTTT.

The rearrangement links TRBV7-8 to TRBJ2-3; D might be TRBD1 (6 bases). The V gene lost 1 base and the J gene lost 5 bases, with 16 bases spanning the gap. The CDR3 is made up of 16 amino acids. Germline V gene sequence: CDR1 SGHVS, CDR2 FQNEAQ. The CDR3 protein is CASSLELPGAGDTQYF. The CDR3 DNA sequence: TGTGCCAGCAGCTTAGAACTCCCAGGGGCAGGAGATACGCAGTATTTT.

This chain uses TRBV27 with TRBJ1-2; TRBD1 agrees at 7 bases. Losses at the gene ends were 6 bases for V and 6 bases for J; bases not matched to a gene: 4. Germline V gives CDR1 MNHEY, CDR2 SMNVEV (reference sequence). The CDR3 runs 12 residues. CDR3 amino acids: CASRKTGDGYTF. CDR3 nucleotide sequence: TGTGCCAGCAGAAAAACAGGGGATGGCTACACCTTC.

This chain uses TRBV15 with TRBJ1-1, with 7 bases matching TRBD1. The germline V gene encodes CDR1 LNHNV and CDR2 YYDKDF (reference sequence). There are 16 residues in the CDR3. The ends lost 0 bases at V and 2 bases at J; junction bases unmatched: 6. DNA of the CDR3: TGTGCCACCAGCAGAGATCTAGGGGGCTCCAACACTGAAGCTTTCTTT. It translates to CATSRDLGGSNTEAFF.

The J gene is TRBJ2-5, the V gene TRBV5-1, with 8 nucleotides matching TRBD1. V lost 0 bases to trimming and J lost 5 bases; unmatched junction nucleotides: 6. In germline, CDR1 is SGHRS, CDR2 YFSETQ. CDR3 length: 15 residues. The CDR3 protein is CASSLGTGSTETQYF. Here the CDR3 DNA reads TGCGCCAGCAGCTTGGGGACAGGGAGTACGGAGACCCAGTACTTC.

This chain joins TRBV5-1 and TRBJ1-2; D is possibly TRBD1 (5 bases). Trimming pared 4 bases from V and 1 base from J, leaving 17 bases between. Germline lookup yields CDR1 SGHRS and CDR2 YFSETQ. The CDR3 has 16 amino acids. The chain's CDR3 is CASSQPGGKNNYGYTF. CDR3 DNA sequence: TGCGCCAGCAGCCAACCGGGGGGGAAGAATAACTATGGCTACACCTTC.

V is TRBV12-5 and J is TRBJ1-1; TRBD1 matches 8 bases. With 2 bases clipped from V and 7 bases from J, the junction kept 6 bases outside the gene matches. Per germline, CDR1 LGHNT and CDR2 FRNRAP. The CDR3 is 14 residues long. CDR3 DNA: TGTGCTAGTGGTTTGAAGAGACAGGGGAGTGAAGCTTTCTTT. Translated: CASGLKRQGSEAFF.

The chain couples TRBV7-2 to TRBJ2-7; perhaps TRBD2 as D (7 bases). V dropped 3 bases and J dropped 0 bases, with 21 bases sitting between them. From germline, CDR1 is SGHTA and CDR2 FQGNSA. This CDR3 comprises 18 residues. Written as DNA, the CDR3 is TGTGCCAGCAGCTTCGCCCAAGGGGGAGGGACCAGCTCCTACGAGCAGTACTTC. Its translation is CASSFAQGGGTSSYEQYF. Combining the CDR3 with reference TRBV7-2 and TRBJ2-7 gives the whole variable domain GAGVSQSPSNKVTEKGKDVELRCDPISGHTALYWYRQSLGQGLEFLIYFQGNSAPDKSGLPSDRFSAERTGGSVSTLTIQRTQQEDSAVYLCASSFAQGGGTSSYEQYFGPGTRLTVT.

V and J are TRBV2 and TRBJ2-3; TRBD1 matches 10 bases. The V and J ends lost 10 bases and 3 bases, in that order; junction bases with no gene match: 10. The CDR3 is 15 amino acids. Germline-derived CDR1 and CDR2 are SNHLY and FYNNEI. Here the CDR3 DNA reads TGTGCCACCCAGAGGGACAGGGGTTTAACAGATACGCAGTATTTT. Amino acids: CATQRDRGLTDTQYF. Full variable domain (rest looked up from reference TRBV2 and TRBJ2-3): EPEVTQTPSHQVTQMGQEVILRCVPISNHLYFYWYRQILGQKVEFLVSFYNNEISEKSEIFDDQFSVERPDGSNFTLKIRSTKLEDSAMYFCATQRDRGLTDTQYFGPGTRLTVL.

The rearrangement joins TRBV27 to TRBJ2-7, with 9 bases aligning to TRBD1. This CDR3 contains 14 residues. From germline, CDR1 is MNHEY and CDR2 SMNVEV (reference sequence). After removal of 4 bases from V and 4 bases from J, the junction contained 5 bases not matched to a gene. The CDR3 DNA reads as TGTGCCAGCAGTTGGACGGGACAGGGTTACGAGCAGTACTTC. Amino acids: CASSWTGQGYEQYF.

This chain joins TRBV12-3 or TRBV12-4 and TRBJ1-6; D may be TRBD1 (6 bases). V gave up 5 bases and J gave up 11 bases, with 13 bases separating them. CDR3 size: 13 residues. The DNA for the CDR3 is TGTGCCAGCAGTGGGGGGGGCCTGACACCCCTCCACTTT. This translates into CASSGGGLTPLHF.

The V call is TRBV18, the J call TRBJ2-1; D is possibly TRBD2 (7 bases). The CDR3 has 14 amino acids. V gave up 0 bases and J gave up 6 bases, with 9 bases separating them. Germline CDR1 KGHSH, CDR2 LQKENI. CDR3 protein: CASSPPGGGNEQFF. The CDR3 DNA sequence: TGTGCCAGCTCACCACCGGGAGGGGGCAATGAGCAGTTCTTC.

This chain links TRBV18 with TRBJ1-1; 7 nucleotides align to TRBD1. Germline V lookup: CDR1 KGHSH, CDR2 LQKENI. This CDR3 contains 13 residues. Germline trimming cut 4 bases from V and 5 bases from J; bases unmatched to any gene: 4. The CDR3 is CASSRTDRTEAFF. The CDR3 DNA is TGTGCCAGCTCACGAACGGACAGGACTGAAGCTTTCTTT.

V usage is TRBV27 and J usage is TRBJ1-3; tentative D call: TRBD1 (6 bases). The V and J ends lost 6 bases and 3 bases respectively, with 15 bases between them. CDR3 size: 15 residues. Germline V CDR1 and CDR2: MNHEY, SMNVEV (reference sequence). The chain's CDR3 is CASRTTGTFGNTIYF. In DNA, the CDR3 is TGTGCCAGCAGGACCACAGGGACGTTTGGAAACACCATATATTTT.

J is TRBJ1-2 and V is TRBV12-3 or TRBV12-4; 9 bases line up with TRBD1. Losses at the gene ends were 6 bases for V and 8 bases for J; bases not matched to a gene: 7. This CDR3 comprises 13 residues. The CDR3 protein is CASSTGGSTGYTF. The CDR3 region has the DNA TGTGCCAGCAGCACAGGGGGCTCTACCGGCTACACCTTC.

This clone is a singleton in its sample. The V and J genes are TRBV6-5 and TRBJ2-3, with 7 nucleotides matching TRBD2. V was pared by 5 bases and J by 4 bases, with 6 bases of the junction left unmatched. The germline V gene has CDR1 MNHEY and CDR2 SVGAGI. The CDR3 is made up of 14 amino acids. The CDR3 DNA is TGTGCCAGCAGTCCCCGGACTAGTTCAGATACGCAGTATTTT. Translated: CASSPRTSSDTQYF.

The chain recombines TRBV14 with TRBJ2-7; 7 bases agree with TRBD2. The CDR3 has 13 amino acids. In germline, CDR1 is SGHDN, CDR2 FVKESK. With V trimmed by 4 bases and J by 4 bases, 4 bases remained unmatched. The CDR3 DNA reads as TGTGCCAGCAGCCCGACTAGCAATTACGAGCAGTACTTC. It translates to CASSPTSNYEQYF.

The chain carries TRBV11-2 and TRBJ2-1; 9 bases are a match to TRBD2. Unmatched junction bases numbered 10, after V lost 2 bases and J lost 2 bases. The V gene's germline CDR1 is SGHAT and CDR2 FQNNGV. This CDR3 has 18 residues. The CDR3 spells CASSLFDPAGGTYNEQFF. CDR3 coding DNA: TGTGCCAGCAGCTTATTCGACCCAGCGGGAGGTACCTACAATGAGCAGTTCTTC.

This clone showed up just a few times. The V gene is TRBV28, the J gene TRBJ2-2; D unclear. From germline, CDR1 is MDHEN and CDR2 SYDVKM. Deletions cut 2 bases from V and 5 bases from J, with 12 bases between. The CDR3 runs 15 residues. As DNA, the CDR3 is TGTGCCAGCAGTTTACCGGAGAGGAAGACCGGGGAGCTGTTTTTT. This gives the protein CASSLPERKTGELFF.

In DNA form, the CDR3 reads TGTGCCAGTGCGACAGGGGGGAACTATGGCTACACCTTC. Amino acids: CASATGGNYGYTF. The chain combines TRBV28 with TRBJ1-2, with 9 bases lining up with TRBD1. This CDR3 spans 13 amino acids. Unmatched junction bases numbered 4, after V lost 9 bases and J lost 2 bases. Germline lookup yields CDR1 MDHEN and CDR2 SYDVKM.

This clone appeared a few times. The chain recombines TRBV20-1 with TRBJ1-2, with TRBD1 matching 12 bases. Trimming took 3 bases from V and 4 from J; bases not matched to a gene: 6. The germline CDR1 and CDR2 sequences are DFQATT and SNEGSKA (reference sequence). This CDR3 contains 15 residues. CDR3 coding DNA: TGCAGTGCTAGTGCAGGGACAGGGGGCGTCTATGGCTACACCTTC. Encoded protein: CSASAGTGGVYGYTF.

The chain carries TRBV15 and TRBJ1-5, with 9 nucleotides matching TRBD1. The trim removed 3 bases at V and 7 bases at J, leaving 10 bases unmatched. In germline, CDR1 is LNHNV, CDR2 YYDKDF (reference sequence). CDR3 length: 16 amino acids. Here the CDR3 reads CATSSQTGGAGQPQHF. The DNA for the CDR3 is TGTGCCACCAGCAGCCAAACAGGGGGCGCGGGGCAGCCCCAGCATTTT.

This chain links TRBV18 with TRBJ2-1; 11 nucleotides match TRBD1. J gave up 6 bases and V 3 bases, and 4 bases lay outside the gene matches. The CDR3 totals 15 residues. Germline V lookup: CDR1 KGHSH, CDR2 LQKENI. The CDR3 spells CASSPGQGVTNEQFF. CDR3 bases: TGTGCCAGCTCACCGGGACAGGGGGTTACCAATGAGCAGTTCTTC.